The 2 T cell receptor beta chains reported below all come from one sample, sequenced in a study of OX40 agonist ivuxolimab in advanced cancers. Clones were read by immunoSEQ multiplex PCR, and TCRdb kept only the in-frame ones, dropping some. The table has more than 75,000 clones, around 86% seen once. The source was CD4+ or CD8+ T cells sorted from blood, collected in a trial of the OX40 agonist ivuxolimab. Receptors originate from an adult with an advanced solid tumor such as melanoma, head and neck, liver or kidney cancer.

This chain joins TRBV28 and TRBJ1-5; no clear D. From germline, CDR1 is MDHEN and CDR2 SYDVKM. CDR3 length: 15 residues. The ends were cut back, 6 bases at V and 6 bases at J, with 18 bases in the middle. In nucleotides, the CDR3 is TGTGCCAGCAGCCGGGGTTTGCGAACGGTTCAGCCCCAGCATTTT. As protein: CASSRGLRTVQPQHF.

The rearrangement uses TRBV27 and TRBJ2-2; 8 positions agree with TRBD2. The trim removed 4 bases at V and 7 bases at J, leaving 11 bases unmatched. The CDR3 contains 16 residues. Germline CDR1 MNHEY, CDR2 SMNVEV (reference sequence). The CDR3 sequence: CASSSNGGALNGELFF. CDR3 in DNA: TGTGCCAGCAGTTCAAACGGGGGGGCCCTTAACGGGGAGCTGTTTTTT.